A selection of T cell receptor beta chains follows, all from one sample in a study of blood T cells in healthy people across ages. TCRdb re-derived calls from the 5' RACE reads in MiXCR, one entry per CDR3 protein. This table holds 850,000 to 1,000,000 distinct CDR3 sequences, roughly half found once. The sequenced sample consisted of blood. The receptors stem from a woman in her fifties or sixties in good health. Each CDR3 is given with its conserved first and last residue. A D gene is named only where the DNA matches it firmly. Some rows have no size entry. The others give once, few or many, or a class for an expanded clone.

j_call | v_call | d_call | clone_size | cdr3_aa | cdr3_nt
TRBJ2-1 | TRBV4-2 | TRBD2 | . | CASSQRLAGGNEQFF | TGTGCCAGCAGCCAACGGCTAGCGGGAGGCAATGAGCAGTTCTTC
TRBJ1-2 | TRBV25-1 | . | . | CASSAGSSGHTF | TGTGCCAGCAGTGCAGGGTCTAGTGGCCACACCTTC
TRBJ2-5 | TRBV18 | TRBD1 | . | CASGSATGRETQYF | TGTGCCAGCGGGAGTGCGACAGGGAGAGAGACCCAGTACTTC
TRBJ1-1 | TRBV5-1 | . | . | CASSFVRESMNTEAFF | TGCGCCAGCAGCTTCGTAAGGGAATCCATGAACACTGAAGCTTTCTTT
TRBJ2-1 | TRBV28 | TRBD2 | . | CASSSMGEGLNEQFF | TGTGCCAGCAGTTCCATGGGGGAGGGGTTAAATGAGCAGTTCTTC
TRBJ2-4 | TRBV12-5 | . | few | CASGLFPGARGEGNIQYF | TGTGCTAGTGGTTTGTTCCCGGGTGCGAGGGGGGAGGGAAACATTCAGTACTTC
TRBJ2-5 | TRBV28 | TRBD1 | few | CASSLTGGSETQYF | TGTGCCAGCAGTTTGACAGGGGGGTCAGAGACCCAGTACTTC
TRBJ2-7 | TRBV20-1 | TRBD2 | . | CSARVGRGRTYEQYF | TGCAGTGCTAGAGTCGGGAGGGGTAGGACCTACGAGCAGTACTTC
TRBJ2-7 | TRBV20-1 | TRBD2 | . | CSARTTSGLWEQYF | TGCAGTGCTAGGACGACTAGCGGGCTCTGGGAGCAGTACTTC
TRBJ1-5 | TRBV4-1 | . | . | CASSQVDQGIGLSNQPQHF | TGCGCCAGCAGCCAAGTTGACCAGGGGATCGGTCTTAGCAATCAGCCCCAGCATTTT
TRBJ2-4 | TRBV18 | . | . | CASSPGHSSKGENIQYF | TGTGCCAGCTCACCGGGGCACTCGTCGAAGGGGGAGAACATTCAGTACTTC
TRBJ2-7 | TRBV7-9 | TRBD1 | once | CASSFRGTGPSYEQYF | TGTGCCAGCAGCTTCCGTGGGACAGGGCCCTCCTACGAGCAGTACTTC
TRBJ2-7 | TRBV28 | . | once | CASTTTGGRHYEQYF | TGTGCCAGCACCACCACCGGGGGGCGTCACTACGAGCAGTACTTC
TRBJ2-5 | TRBV5-5 | . | few | CASSSLIGAPETQYF | TGTGCCAGCAGCTCACTTATAGGGGCGCCAGAGACCCAGTACTTC
TRBJ1-1 | TRBV5-1 | . | many | CASSLIGQSYTEAFF | TGCGCCAGCAGCTTGATTGGACAGTCCTACACTGAAGCTTTCTTT
TRBJ2-5 | TRBV9 | TRBD2 | . | CASSEGLAGFGETQYF | TGTGCCAGCAGCGAGGGACTAGCGGGATTTGGAGAGACCCAGTACTTC
TRBJ2-7 | TRBV20-1 | TRBD1 | . | CSVEPGTAYEQYF | TGCAGTGTCGAGCCCGGGACAGCCTACGAGCAGTACTTC
TRBJ2-2 | TRBV29-1 | . | . | CSVEDYITGNTGELFF | TGCAGCGTTGAAGATTATATCACAGGGAACACCGGGGAGCTGTTTTTT
TRBJ2-1 | TRBV20-1 | . | . | CSVPDPLQAYNEQFF | TGCAGTGTTCCGGATCCCCTCCAAGCATACAATGAGCAGTTCTTC
TRBJ2-6 | TRBV5-5 | . | . | CASSSWESGADVLTF | TGTGCCAGCAGCTCCTGGGAATCTGGGGCCGACGTCCTGACTTTC
TRBJ2-1 | TRBV20-1 | . | . | CSGTAGGGPAFF | TGCAGTGGCACCGCTGGGGGTGGGCCGGCGTTCTTC
TRBJ2-3 | TRBV4-2 | . | . | CASSQERTGDTQYF | TGTGCCAGCAGCCAAGAGCGGACGGGAGATACGCAGTATTTT
TRBJ2-1 | TRBV5-6 | TRBD2 | . | CASSYLGGSPNNEQFF | TGTGCCAGCAGCTACTTAGGCGGGAGCCCCAACAATGAGCAGTTCTTC
TRBJ2-1 | TRBV9 | TRBD2 | . | CASSVERDHNEQFF | TGTGCCAGCAGCGTCGAGCGGGACCACAATGAGCAGTTCTTC
TRBJ1-2 | TRBV20-1 | TRBD1 | . | CSAQARDRVRYGYTF | TGCAGTGCCCAAGCCCGGGACAGGGTACGGTATGGCTACACCTTC
TRBJ2-4 | TRBV28 | . | . | CASSQPGSLGEQYF | TGTGCCAGCAGTCAACCGGGATCCTTGGGAGAGCAGTACTTC
TRBJ2-5 | TRBV5-6 | TRBD1 | . | CASSFGTGLETQYF | TGTGCCAGCAGCTTCGGGACAGGGCTTGAGACCCAGTACTTC
TRBJ2-7 | TRBV28 | TRBD2 | . | CASSPHLIAGERNYEQYF | TGTGCCAGCAGCCCCCATTTGATAGCGGGAGAAAGGAACTACGAGCAGTACTTC
TRBJ2-7 | TRBV7-9 | TRBD1 | . | CASRRTGQGTYEQYF | TGTGCCAGCAGGAGGACGGGACAGGGTACCTACGAGCAGTACTTC
TRBJ2-5 | TRBV6-2/TRBV6-3 | . | few | CASRRRGETQYF | TGTGCCAGCAGAAGAAGAGGGGAGACCCAGTACTTC
TRBJ1-1 | TRBV18 | . | . | CASSPQQILDTEAFF | TGTGCCAGCTCACCCCAACAAATTCTCGACACTGAAGCTTTCTTT
TRBJ2-5 | TRBV18 | . | once | CASSPILAQETQYF | TGTGCCAGCTCACCAATCCTAGCTCAAGAGACCCAGTACTTC
TRBJ2-1 | TRBV4-3 | . | . | CASSQEPQASNEQFF | TGCGCCAGCAGCCAAGAACCCCAGGCCTCCAATGAGCAGTTCTTC
TRBJ2-3 | TRBV28 | . | few | CASSSTDASSSSTDTQYF | TGTGCCAGCAGTTCGACGGACGCATCCAGCTCTAGCACAGATACGCAGTATTTT
TRBJ1-1 | TRBV7-9 | . | . | CASSEQGGDTEAFF | TGTGCCAGCAGCGAACAGGGTGGTGACACTGAAGCTTTCTTT
TRBJ2-1 | TRBV13 | . | . | CASSGGAGSNEQFF | TGTGCCAGCAGCGGGGGAGCGGGTTCCAATGAGCAGTTCTTC
TRBJ2-7 | TRBV18 | TRBD1 | . | CASSPDRGHYYNEQYF | TGTGCCAGCTCACCTGACAGGGGGCATTACTACAATGAGCAGTACTTC
TRBJ2-1 | TRBV6-5 | . | few | CASSYSPFSEQFF | TGTGCCAGCAGTTACTCGCCCTTTTCAGAGCAGTTCTTC
TRBJ2-7 | TRBV7-3 | TRBD1 | . | CASSLSDRGSEQYF | TGTGCCAGCAGCTTATCGGACAGGGGGTCCGAGCAGTACTTC
TRBJ2-1 | TRBV11-3 | . | . | CASSLGQNPYNEQFF | TGTGCCAGCAGCTTAGGACAGAACCCCTACAATGAGCAGTTCTTC
TRBJ1-2 | TRBV19 | TRBD1 | . | CASKSDRGLYGYTF | TGTGCCAGCAAGTCGGACAGGGGCCTATATGGCTACACCTTC
TRBJ2-5 | TRBV5-1 | . | few | CASSYGGGEGQETQYF | TGCGCCAGCAGCTACGGAGGGGGAGAGGGCCAAGAGACCCAGTACTTC
TRBJ2-7 | TRBV27 | . | . | CASSSFPGSEQYF | TGTGCCAGCAGTTCTTTCCCAGGCAGTGAGCAGTACTTC
TRBJ1-3 | TRBV6-1 | . | . | CASSELADSGNTIYF | TGTGCCAGCAGTGAACTGGCAGATTCTGGAAACACCATATATTTT
TRBJ2-7 | TRBV7-9 | TRBD1 | few | CASSLVWTGDAHEQYF | TGTGCCAGCAGCTTAGTCTGGACAGGGGATGCTCACGAGCAGTACTTC
TRBJ2-5 | TRBV28 | TRBD1 | . | CASSLLGGRSQETQYF | TGTGCCAGCAGTTTATTAGGGGGCCGCTCACAAGAGACCCAGTACTTC
TRBJ1-2 | TRBV10-3 | . | few | CAISESTGGVSGYTF | TGTGCCATCAGTGAGTCGACGGGGGGCGTATCTGGCTACACCTTC
TRBJ1-2 | TRBV20-1 | . | . | CSARDWAGRRMGYTF | TGCAGTGCTAGAGATTGGGCGGGTCGAAGAATGGGCTACACCTTC
TRBJ2-7 | TRBV7-2 | . | many | CASSLSHRAVYEQYF | TGTGCCAGCAGCTTATCCCACAGGGCTGTGTACGAGCAGTACTTC
TRBJ1-2 | TRBV7-8 | TRBD1 | . | CASRRTGEGYTF | TGTGCCAGCAGGCGGACAGGGGAAGGCTACACCTTC
TRBJ2-1 | TRBV6-5 | TRBD2 | . | CASSPAGGKRHEQFF | TGTGCCAGCAGCCCGGCGGGAGGGAAACGTCATGAGCAGTTCTTC
TRBJ1-2 | TRBV29-1 | TRBD1 | . | CSAQPAGQAFSGYTF | TGCAGCGCCCAGCCGGCGGGACAGGCATTCTCTGGCTACACCTTC
TRBJ2-3 | TRBV20-1 | . | . | CSARDPSGSTDTQYF | TGCAGTGCTAGGGATCCCAGCGGTAGCACAGATACGCAGTATTTT
TRBJ2-1 | TRBV4-3 | TRBD2 | once | CASSQTGLARSSYNEQFF | TGCGCCAGCAGTCAAACGGGACTAGCGCGGAGCTCCTACAATGAGCAGTTCTTC
TRBJ2-5 | TRBV27 | . | . | CASSPYTQETQYF | TGTGCCAGCAGTCCATACACCCAAGAGACCCAGTACTTC
TRBJ2-5 | TRBV27 | TRBD1 | few | CASNPRQGWETQYF | TGTGCCAGCAACCCCAGACAGGGGTGGGAGACCCAGTACTTC
TRBJ1-1 | TRBV4-2 | . | . | CASSTPQGRNTEAFF | TGTGCCAGCAGCACGCCTCAGGGGCGGAACACTGAAGCTTTCTTT